Presented here are 23 T cell receptor delta chains from one specimen sequenced in a study of gamma delta lymphoproliferative disorders and STAT genes. TCRdb applied CATT to the multiplex PCR reads for clone calling. The data show around 950 delta-chain clones, with roughly 2% seen just once and more than 70% held by the top ten. The receptor sequences were amplified from genomic DNA of peripheral blood mononuclear cells. The sequenced sample was blood. These receptors came from a human donor in good health.

This clone was detected only a few times. This DNA's translation differs at residue 15 from TCRdb's protein, which comes from a much larger clone; a read error is likely, and the protein shown is translated from the DNA. This rearrangement joins TRDV2 to TRDJ1, with 9 bases identical to TRDD3. Germline assignment: CDR1 GEAIGNYY and CDR2 EKD. This CDR3 region has 18 residues. The DNA of the CDR3 is TGTGCCTGTGACACCGTAACTGGGGGACGGATGTACACCGATAGACTCATCTTT. Its protein product is CACDTVTGGRMYTDRLIF.

Concerning this clone itself: It is likely a read error: a sequence one base away is far more abundant. Other DNA sequences in the sample encode the same CDR3. The rearrangement uses TRDV1 and TRDJ1; possible D gene TRDD3, 6 bases. Trimming pared 3 bases from V and 4 bases from J, leaving 36 bases between. CDR1 is TSWWSYY, CDR2 QGS, per germline. This CDR3 comprises 22 residues. CDR3 in DNA: TGTGCTCTTGGGGAGGCATCACACGAGTTTAAGCCTTGGAATCTGGGGAGCGATAAACTCATCTTT. This sequence encodes CALGEASHEFKPWNLGSDKLIF.

This clone was counted a few times. This DNA's translation and the protein TCRdb lists, from a much larger clone, do not match at residue 13, likely due to a read error; the protein shown is translated from the DNA. Other DNA sequences in this sample translate to the same CDR3. This chain connects TRDV2 to TRDJ1; 10 bases match TRDD3. V lost 1 base and J lost 1; bases outside the gene matches: 14. Germline lookup yields CDR1 GEAIGNYY and CDR2 EKD. CDR3 length: 19 amino acids. In DNA form, the CDR3 reads TGTGCCTGTGACACGGTTATTCCGTCTACTGGGGGATCCACCGATAAACTCATCTTT. Its protein is CACDTVIPSTGGSTDKLIF.

On this clone: A far more abundant clone sits one base away, making this likely a read error. Different DNA sequences within this sample yield the same CDR3. The chain couples TRDV1 to TRDJ1, with 10 bases lining up with TRDD3. V was pared by 0 bases and J by 8 bases, with 6 bases of the junction left unmatched. Per germline, CDR1 TSWWSYY and CDR2 QGS. The CDR3 runs 15 residues. The CDR3 DNA sequence: TGTGCTCTTGGGGAACTCCGGGGGATACGTACAAAACTCATCTTT. Translated, it gives CALGELRGIRTKLIF.

This clone was seen only a few times. The protein that TCRdb holds for this DNA derives from a much larger clone and differs from the translated DNA at residue 9, which likely indicates a read error; the protein shown here is translated from the DNA. V usage is TRDV2 and J usage is TRDJ1, with TRDD3 as a possible D gene (5 bases). Germline lookup yields CDR1 GEAIGNYY and CDR2 EKD. This CDR3 has 19 amino acids. V lost 0 bases and J 0 bases, leaving 22 bases between the germline ends. CDR3 DNA: TGTGCCTGTGACACCGTCCGAGTTAGGGGACTTTTTGACACCGATAAACTCATCTTT. It translates to CACDTVRVRGLFDTDKLIF.

Of note for this clone: A far larger clone is off by one base, so a read error is likely. This sample also contains other DNA sequences that code for the same CDR3. V gene TRDV1 combines with J gene TRDJ1, with TRDD3 matching over 7 bases. V shed 0 bases and J 7 bases; nucleotides not matched to a gene: 41. Germline values: CDR1 TSWWSYY, CDR2 QGS. This CDR3 spans 26 amino acids. CDR3 nucleotide sequence: TGTGCTCTTGGGGAACTATATCGTGGGCTTCGTACTGGGGATCGTATTCTCACCCGTACGGGGTCTAAACTCATCTTT. Encoded protein: CALGELYRGLRTGDRILTRTGSKLIF.

In the case of this clone: This likely came from a read error, as a far larger clone is one base away. This sample includes further DNA sequences coding for the same CDR3. J is TRDJ3 and V is TRDV2, with 7 nucleotides matching TRDD3. V dropped 0 bases and J dropped 1; count of bases not matched to a gene: 8. Germline V gene lookup returns CDR1 GEAIGNYY and CDR2 EKD. This CDR3 spans 19 amino acids. The CDR3 protein is CACDTALGVGSWDTRQMFF. CDR3 DNA sequence: TGTGCCTGTGACACCGCGCTGGGGGTAGGTTCCTGGGACACCCGACAGATGTTTTTC.

This clone was counted between two and nine times. A far larger clone is only one base removed, so a read error is likely. Other DNA sequences within the sample encode an identical CDR3. The chain carries TRDV1 and TRDJ1; TRDD3 matches 7 bases. This CDR3 is 26 amino acids long. Unmatched junction bases numbered 44, after V lost 3 bases and J lost 7 bases. From germline, CDR1 is TSWWSYY and CDR2 QGS. CDR3 sequence reads: CALGELYRGLRTGDRILTRTGSKLIF. CDR3 nucleotide sequence: TGTGCTCTTGGGGAGCTATATCGCGGGCTTCGTACTGGGGATCGTATTCTCACCCGTACGGGGTCTAAACTCATCTTT.

This clone was recorded at least ten times. A read error likely explains this, since a far larger clone differs by one base. This chain connects TRDV2 to TRDJ3, with 8 bases aligning to TRDD3. The ends lost 0 bases at V and 5 bases at J; junction bases unmatched: 20. From germline, CDR1 is GEAIGNYY and CDR2 EKD. The CDR3 loop spans 22 amino acids. Written as DNA, the CDR3 is TGTGCCTGTGACACCAGTGGGGTCAATTGGGGGATCGAATCCCGGGACACCCGACAGATGTTTTTC. Its protein is CACDTSGVNWGIESRDTRQMFF.

This clone has only a few counts. TCRdb has a much larger clone's protein, which differs at residue 4 from the translation of this DNA, likely because of a read error; what is shown is the protein translated from the DNA. V usage is TRDV2 and J usage is TRDJ1; 7 nucleotides line up with TRDD2. The CDR3 consists of 18 residues. Germline loops: CDR1 GEAIGNYY, CDR2 EKD. In DNA, the CDR3 is TGTGCCTGTGGCACCGTTTCCTACGGTGCATCAACCCCCGAGGGACTCATCTTT. Translation: CACGTVSYGASTPEGLIF.

As to this clone: TCRdb has a much larger clone's protein, which differs at residue 23 from the translation of this DNA, likely because of a read error; what is shown is the protein translated from the DNA. The chain carries TRDV1 and TRDJ1; 11 bases map to TRDD3. This CDR3 comprises 28 residues. Germline values: CDR1 TSWWSYY, CDR2 QGS. Trimming removed 0 bases from V and 3 bases from J; junction bases left unmatched: 39. The CDR3 is CALGELEGPNSWPTITWGIRPNADKLIF. DNA for the CDR3: TGTGCTCTTGGGGAACTAGAGGGACCCAATTCATGGCCTACAATAACTTGGGGGATACGCCCTAACGCCGATAAACTCATCTTT.

Turning to this clone: TCRdb shows a much larger clone's protein in place of this DNA's translation, and the two differ at residue 4, likely through a read error; the protein shown is translated from the DNA. The genes are TRDV2 and TRDJ1; 9 nucleotides match TRDD3. Germline V gives CDR1 GEAIGNYY, CDR2 EKD. This CDR3 region has 19 residues. CDR3 region: CACHTVIPSTGGGTDKLIF. CDR3 DNA sequence: TGTGCCTGTCACACGGTTATTCCGTCTACTGGGGGAGGCACCGATAAACTCATCTTT.

The sample holds a few counts of this clone. Translating this DNA gives a protein that differs at residue 5 from the TCRdb one, which belongs to a much larger clone; a read error is likely, and the protein shown is this translation. The chain couples TRDV1 to TRDJ1, with TRDD3 matching 7 bases. With 4 bases clipped from V and 7 bases from J, the junction kept 45 bases outside the gene matches. Germline CDR1 TSWWSYY, CDR2 QGS. There are 26 residues in the CDR3. As DNA, the CDR3 is TGTGCTCTTGGGGGACTATATCGCGGGCTTCGTACTGGGGATCGTATTCTCACCCGTACGGGGTCTAAACTCATCTTT. Amino acid sequence: CALGGLYRGLRTGDRILTRTGSKLIF.

Details on this clone: This likely reflects a read error, since a far larger clone is one base away. Distinct nucleotide sequences in the sample also encode this CDR3. The chain carries TRDV2 and TRDJ1; D might be TRDD3 (6 bases). Germline values: CDR1 GEAIGNYY, CDR2 EKD. This CDR3 region has 17 residues. Between the trimmed V and J ends, which lost 3 bases and 0 bases, there was a span of 19 bases. The CDR3 protein is CACDGIVLGEYTDKLIF. In DNA, the CDR3 is TGTGCCTGTGACGGGATAGTACTAGGGGAATACACCGATAAACTCATCTTT.

Remarks on this clone: The protein given by TCRdb reflects a much larger clone and differs at residue 3 from this DNA's translation, likely from a read error; the protein shown is the DNA's translation. The J gene is TRDJ1, the V gene TRDV2, with 10 bases identical to TRDD3. CDR1 GEAIGNYY and CDR2 EKD come from the germline V gene. This CDR3 region has 20 residues. The CDR3 here is CASDLVRGDTNGGDTDKLIF. The CDR3 region has the DNA TGTGCCAGTGACCTAGTACGGGGGGATACGAATGGGGGAGACACCGATAAACTCATCTTT.

The J gene was reported as TRDJ1; the V gene went uncalled. This CDR3 region has 12 residues. As DNA, the CDR3 is TGTGCTTCATTGTTTTACCGGAGGAAACTCATCTTT. Its protein is CASLFYRRKLIF.

The genes are TRDV2 and TRDJ3; 7 bases agree with TRDD3. Trimming cost V 1 base and J 0 bases; bases outside gene matches: 17. The CDR3 totals 22 residues. The V gene's germline CDR1 is GEAIGNYY and CDR2 EKD. As DNA, the CDR3 is TGTGCCTGTGACACTGTAGGGGATATATCGCTATGGAGCTCCTGGGACACCCGACAGATGTTTTTC. This gives the protein CACDTVGDISLWSSWDTRQMFF.

As concerns this clone: A read error is likely here: a far larger clone is one base away. Different DNA sequences within this sample yield the same CDR3. The chain uses TRDV2 and TRDJ1; 7 bases are shared with TRDD3. The length of the CDR3 is 19 residues. Germline lookup yields CDR1 GEAIGNYY and CDR2 EKD. The CDR3: CACDTVRVGGLFDTDKLIF. Here the CDR3 DNA reads TGTGCCTGTGACACCGTCCGAGTTGGGGGACTTTTTGACACCGATAAGCTCATCTTT.

This clone was seen repeatedly, ten times or more. This probably arose from a read error, given a far larger clone one base away. V gene TRDV2 combines with J gene TRDJ1; a weak D match, TRDD3 (6 bases). V gave up 0 bases and J gave up 3 bases, with 19 bases separating them. Germline values: CDR1 GEAIGNYY, CDR2 EKD. This CDR3 spans 17 amino acids. The CDR3 reads CACDTVRGLGDADKLIF. The CDR3, as DNA: TGTGCCTGTGACACCGTTCGGGGATTAGGGGACGCCGATAAACTCATCTTT.

As for this clone: A far larger clone is one nucleotide away, so this likely arose from a read error. Other DNA variants within this sample encode the same CDR3. The CDR3 DNA is TGTGCCTGTGACACCGTAACTGGGGGACGGATGTACACCGATAAACTTATCTTT. Encoded protein: CACDTVTGGRMYTDKLIF. This rearrangement joins TRDV2 to TRDJ1; 9 nucleotides agree with TRDD3. CDR1 and CDR2 from the germline V gene are GEAIGNYY and EKD. This CDR3 is built from 18 residues.

This clone was seen only a few times. With only one base between it and a far larger clone, this is likely a read error. Other DNA sequences in the same sample also yield this CDR3. The chain employs TRDV1 and TRDJ1; 9 nucleotides align to TRDD3. Germline V lookup: CDR1 TSWWSYY, CDR2 QGS. CDR3 length: 25 amino acids. V lost 0 bases and J lost 4; bases outside the gene matches: 33. CDR3 DNA sequence: TGTGCTCTTGGGGAACTCCACGTTCGTGTTCCTTCGTACTGGGGGACTTTTCCCACGGGCGATAAACTCATCTTT. It yields the protein CALGELHVRVPSYWGTFPTGDKLIF.

This clone was seen only a few times. For this DNA, TCRdb reports the protein of a much larger clone, which diverges at residue 5, most likely from a read error; the protein presented here is translated directly from the DNA. This sequence joins TRDV2 and TRDJ1; TRDD3 matches 9 bases. Looked up from germline, CDR1 is GEAIGNYY and CDR2 is EKD. After removal of 2 bases from V and 0 bases from J, the junction contained 9 bases not matched to a gene. CDR3 size: 17 residues. CDR3 nucleotide sequence: TGTGCCTGTGACAGGATAGTACTGGGGGAATACACCGATAAACTCATCTTT. It specifies CACDRIVLGEYTDKLIF.

The table lists this clone with many counts. This sequence is one base from a far larger clone and is likely a read error. The sample contains more than one DNA sequence encoding this CDR3. The chain employs TRDV2 and TRDJ1; 9 bases are shared with TRDD3. The CDR3 extends over 18 amino acids. Germline V gene sequence: CDR1 GEAIGNYY, CDR2 EKD. DNA for the CDR3: TGTGCCTGTGACACCGTAACTGGGGGACGGATGTACACCGATAAGCTCATCTTT. This encodes CACDTVTGGRMYTDKLIF.